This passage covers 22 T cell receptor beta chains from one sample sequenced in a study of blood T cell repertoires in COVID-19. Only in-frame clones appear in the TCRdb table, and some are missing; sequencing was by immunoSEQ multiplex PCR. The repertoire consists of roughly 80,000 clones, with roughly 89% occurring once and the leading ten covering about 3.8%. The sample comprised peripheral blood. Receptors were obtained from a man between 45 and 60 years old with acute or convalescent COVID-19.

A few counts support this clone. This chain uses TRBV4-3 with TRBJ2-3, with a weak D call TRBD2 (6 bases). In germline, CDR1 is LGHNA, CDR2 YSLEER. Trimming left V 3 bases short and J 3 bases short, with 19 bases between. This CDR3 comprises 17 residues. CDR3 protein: CASSQGFGGWETDTQYF. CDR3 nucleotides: TGCGCCAGCAGCCAGGGTTTTGGAGGGTGGGAAACAGATACGCAGTATTTT.

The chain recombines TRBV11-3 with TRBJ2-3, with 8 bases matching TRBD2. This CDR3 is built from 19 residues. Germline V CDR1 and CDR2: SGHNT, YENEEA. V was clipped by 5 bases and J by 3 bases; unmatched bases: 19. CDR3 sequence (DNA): TGTGCCAGCAGCCCGGGACTAGTAAGCGTGGCGGCCCCGACAGATACGCAGTATTTT. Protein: CASSPGLVSVAAPTDTQYF.

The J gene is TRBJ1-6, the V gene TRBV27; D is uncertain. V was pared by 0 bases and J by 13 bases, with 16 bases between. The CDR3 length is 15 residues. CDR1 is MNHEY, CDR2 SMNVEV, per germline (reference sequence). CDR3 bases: TGTGCCAGCAGTTTATCCACAGTGGGTCCAATGCCCCTCCACTTT. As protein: CASSLSTVGPMPLHF.

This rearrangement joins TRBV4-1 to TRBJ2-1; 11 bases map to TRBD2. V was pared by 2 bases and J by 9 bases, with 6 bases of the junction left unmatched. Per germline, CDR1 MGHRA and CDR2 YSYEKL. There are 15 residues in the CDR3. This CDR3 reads CASSQIAGGPGEQFF. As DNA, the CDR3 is TGCGCCAGCAGCCAAATAGCGGGGGGGCCGGGTGAGCAGTTCTTC.

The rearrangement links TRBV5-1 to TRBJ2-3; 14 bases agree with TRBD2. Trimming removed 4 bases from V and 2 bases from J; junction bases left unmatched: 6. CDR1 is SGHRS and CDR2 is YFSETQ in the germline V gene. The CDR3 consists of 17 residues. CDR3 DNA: TGCGCCAGCAGCCAAGGACTAGCGGGAGGCCTCACAGATACGCAGTATTTT. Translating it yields CASSQGLAGGLTDTQYF.

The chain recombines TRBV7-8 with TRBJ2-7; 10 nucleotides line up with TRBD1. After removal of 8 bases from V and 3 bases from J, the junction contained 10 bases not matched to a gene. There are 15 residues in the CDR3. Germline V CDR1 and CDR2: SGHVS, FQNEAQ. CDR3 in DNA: TGTGCCAGCGGCGCCGGGACAGGGGTTTACTACGAGCAGTACTTC. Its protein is CASGAGTGVYYEQYF.

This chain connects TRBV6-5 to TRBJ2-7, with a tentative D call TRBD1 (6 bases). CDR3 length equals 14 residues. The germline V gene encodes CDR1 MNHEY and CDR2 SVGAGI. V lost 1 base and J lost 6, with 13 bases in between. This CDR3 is CASSYYNRAPEQYF. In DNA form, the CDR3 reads TGTGCCAGCAGTTACTATAACAGGGCCCCCGAGCAGTACTTC.

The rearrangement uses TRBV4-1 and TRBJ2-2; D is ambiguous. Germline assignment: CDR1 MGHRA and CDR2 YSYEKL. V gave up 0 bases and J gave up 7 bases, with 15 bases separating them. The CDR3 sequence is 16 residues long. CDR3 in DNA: TGCGCCAGCAGCCAAGATTGGCTAGTTCGAGGCGGGGAGCTGTTTTTT. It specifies CASSQDWLVRGGELFF.

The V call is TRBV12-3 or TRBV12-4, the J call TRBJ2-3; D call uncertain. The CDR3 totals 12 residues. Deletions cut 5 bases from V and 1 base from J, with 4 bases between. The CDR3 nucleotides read TGTGCCAGCAGTCGGGGCACAGATACGCAGTATTTT. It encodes CASSRGTDTQYF.

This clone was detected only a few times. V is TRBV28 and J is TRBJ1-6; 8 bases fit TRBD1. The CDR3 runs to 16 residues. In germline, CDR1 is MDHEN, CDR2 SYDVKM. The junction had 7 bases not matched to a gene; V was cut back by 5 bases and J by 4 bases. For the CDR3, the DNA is TGTGCCAGCAGTCAGGGGGCCAGAGGATATAATTCACCCCTCCACTTT. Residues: CASSQGARGYNSPLHF.

The CDR3 DNA reads as TGTGCCAGCAGGCCCCTGAGCGGGGCGGGCACAGATACGCAGTATTTT. This translates into CASRPLSGAGTDTQYF. The chain is built from TRBV7-8 and TRBJ2-3; TRBD2 matches 7 bases. V shed 6 bases, J shed 1 base, and the junction held 10 bases outside the gene matches. Germline V gene data show CDR1 as SGHVS and CDR2 as FQNEAQ. The CDR3 extends over 16 amino acids.

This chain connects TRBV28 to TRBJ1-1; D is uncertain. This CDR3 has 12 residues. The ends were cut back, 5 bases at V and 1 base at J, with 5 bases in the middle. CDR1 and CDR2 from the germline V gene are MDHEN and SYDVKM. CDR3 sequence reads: CASSQENTEAFF. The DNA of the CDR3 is TGTGCCAGCAGTCAGGAGAACACTGAAGCTTTCTTT.

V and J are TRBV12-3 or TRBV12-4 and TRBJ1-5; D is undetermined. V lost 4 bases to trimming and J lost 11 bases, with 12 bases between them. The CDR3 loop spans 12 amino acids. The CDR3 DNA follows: TGTGCCAGCAGTTCAACCCCTACCTCCCAGCATTTT. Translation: CASSSTPTSQHF.

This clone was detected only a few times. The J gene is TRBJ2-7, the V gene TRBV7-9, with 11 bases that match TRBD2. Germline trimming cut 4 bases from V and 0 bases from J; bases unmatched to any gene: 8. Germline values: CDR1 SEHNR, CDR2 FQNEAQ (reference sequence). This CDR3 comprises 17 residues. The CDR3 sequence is CASSSLSGRASSYEQYF. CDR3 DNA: TGTGCCAGCAGCTCCCTTAGCGGGAGGGCCAGCTCCTACGAGCAGTACTTC.

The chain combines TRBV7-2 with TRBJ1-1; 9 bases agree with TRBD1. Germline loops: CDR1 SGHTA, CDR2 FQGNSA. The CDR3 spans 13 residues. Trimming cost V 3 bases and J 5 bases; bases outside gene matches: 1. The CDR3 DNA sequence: TGTGCCAGCAGCTTGACAGGGGGAACTGAAGCTTTCTTT. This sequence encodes CASSLTGGTEAFF.

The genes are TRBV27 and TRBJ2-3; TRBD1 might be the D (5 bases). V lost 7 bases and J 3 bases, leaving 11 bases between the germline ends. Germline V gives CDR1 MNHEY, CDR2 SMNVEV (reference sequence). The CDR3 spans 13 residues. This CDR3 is CASKTVGTDTQYF. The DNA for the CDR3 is TGTGCCAGCAAGACAGTAGGGACAGATACGCAGTATTTT.

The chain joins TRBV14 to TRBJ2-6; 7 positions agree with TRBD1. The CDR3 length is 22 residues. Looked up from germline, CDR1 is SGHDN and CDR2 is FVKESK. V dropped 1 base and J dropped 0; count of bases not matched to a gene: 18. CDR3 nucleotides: TGTGCCAGCAGCCAAGCGGAGGTAAGTTATGGGACAGCGAGCTCTGGGGCCAACGTCCTGACTTTC. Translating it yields CASSQAEVSYGTASSGANVLTF.

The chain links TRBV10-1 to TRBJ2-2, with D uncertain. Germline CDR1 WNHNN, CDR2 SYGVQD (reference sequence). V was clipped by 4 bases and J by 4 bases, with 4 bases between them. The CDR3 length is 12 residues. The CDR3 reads CASSVSTGELFF. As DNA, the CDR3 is TGCGCCAGCAGTGTATCCACCGGGGAGCTGTTTTTT.

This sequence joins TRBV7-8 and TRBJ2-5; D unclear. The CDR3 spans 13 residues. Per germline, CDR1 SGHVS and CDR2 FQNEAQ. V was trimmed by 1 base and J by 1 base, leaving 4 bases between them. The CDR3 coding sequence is TGTGCCAGCAGCTTAGTCTTCCAAGAGACCCAGTACTTC. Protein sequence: CASSLVFQETQYF. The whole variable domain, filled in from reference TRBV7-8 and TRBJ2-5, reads GAGVSQSPRYKVAKRGQDVALRCDPISGHVSLFWYQQALGQGPEFLTYFQNEAQLDKSGLPSDRFFAERPEGSVSTLKIQRTQQEDSAVYLCASSLVFQETQYFGPGTRLLVL.

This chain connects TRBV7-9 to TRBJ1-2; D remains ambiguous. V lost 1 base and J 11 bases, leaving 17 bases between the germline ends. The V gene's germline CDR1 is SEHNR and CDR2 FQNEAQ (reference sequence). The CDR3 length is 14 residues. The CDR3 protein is CASSLEAQTYNYTF. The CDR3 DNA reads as TGTGCCAGCAGCTTAGAGGCCCAGACATATAATTACACCTTC.

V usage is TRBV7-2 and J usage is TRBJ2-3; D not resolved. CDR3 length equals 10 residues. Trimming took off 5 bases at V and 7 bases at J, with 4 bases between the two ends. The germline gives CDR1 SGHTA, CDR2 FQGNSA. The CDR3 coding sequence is TGTGCCAGCAGCCAATATACGCAGTATTTT. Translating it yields CASSQYTQYF.

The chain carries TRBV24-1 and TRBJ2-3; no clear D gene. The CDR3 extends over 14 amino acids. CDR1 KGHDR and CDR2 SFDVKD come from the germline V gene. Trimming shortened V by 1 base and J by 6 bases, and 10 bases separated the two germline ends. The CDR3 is CATSDLASSDTQYF. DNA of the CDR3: TGTGCCACCAGTGATTTAGCTAGTTCTGATACGCAGTATTTT.